This is a list of T cell receptor beta chains from one sample in a study of early T cells in non-severe SARS-CoV-2 infection. Via MiXCR, TCRdb re-called the 5' RACE reads, giving one row per CDR3 protein. This table holds about 19,000 distinct CDR3 sequences, roughly 4.3% found once. Sequencing was performed on whole blood. The receptors shown here come from an adult who was a healthcare worker with PCR-confirmed SARS-CoV-2 infection or an uninfected control (not recorded which). Each CDR3 is given with its conserved first and last residue. The order of the fields is J gene, V gene, clone size, D gene, CDR3 length, CDR3 protein, CDR3 DNA. A D gene is named only where the DNA matches it firmly. Not every row has a clone size; where given, it reads once, few, many or a size class.

TRBJ2-2 TRBV5-1 NA NA 15 CASSLGQGGTGELFF TGCGCCAGCAGCTTGGGCCAGGGAGGCACCGGGGAGCTGTTTTTT
TRBJ2-5 TRBV4-2 many TRBD2 19 CASSPETTGSGGFQETQYF TGTGCCAGCAGCCCGGAAACCACGGGAAGCGGGGGATTCCAAGAGACCCAGTACTTC
TRBJ1-1 TRBV18 many NA 13 CASSVQGNAEAFF TGTGCCAGCTCTGTGCAGGGGAACGCTGAAGCTTTCTTT
TRBJ2-7 TRBV5-1 many TRBD1 13 CASSLQGAYEQYF TGCGCCAGCAGCCTGCAGGGGGCGTACGAGCAGTACTTC
TRBJ2-3 TRBV6-2/TRBV6-3 medium-sized NA 16 CASSYAGNSRTDTQYF TGTGCCAGCAGTTATGCGGGGAATAGTCGCACAGATACGCAGTATTTT
TRBJ1-2 TRBV6-5 many NA 13 CASSPPGAYGYTF TGTGCCAGCAGTCCCCCGGGGGCCTATGGCTACACCTTC
TRBJ2-3 TRBV29-1 many NA 13 CSSDWGVADTQYF TGCAGCTCTGACTGGGGGGTAGCAGATACGCAGTATTTT
TRBJ2-2 TRBV20-1 many NA 13 CSARVQNTGELFF TGCAGTGCTAGAGTACAGAACACCGGGGAGCTGTTTTTT
TRBJ2-7 TRBV5-4 NA NA 15 CVSSLQTGRRNEQYF TGTGTCAGCAGCTTGCAAACCGGTCGTAGAAACGAGCAGTACTTC
TRBJ2-3 TRBV12-3/TRBV12-4 many TRBD1 16 CASSRDRGRIPDTQYF TGTGCCAGCAGTCGGGACAGGGGGCGCATCCCAGATACGCAGTATTTT
TRBJ2-1 TRBV19 many TRBD2 16 CASSGSGGATFREQFF TGTGCCAGTAGCGGTAGCGGGGGGGCAACTTTTCGGGAGCAGTTCTTC
TRBJ2-7 TRBV7-2 NA NA 18 CASSLAPRTASVAYEQYF TGTGCCAGCAGCTTGGCCCCCAGGACGGCAAGCGTGGCTTACGAGCAGTACTTC
TRBJ2-7 TRBV10-1 many NA 14 CASSEYREGYEQYF TGCGCCAGCAGTGAGTACAGGGAGGGCTACGAGCAGTACTTC
TRBJ1-2 TRBV27 many TRBD1 18 CASSSSKGARNPLYGYTF TGTGCCAGCAGTTCCTCTAAGGGGGCAAGAAATCCCTTATATGGCTACACCTTC
TRBJ2-7 TRBV20-1 many TRBD1 16 CSARVLLGQGSYEQYF TGCAGTGCTAGAGTTCTTTTGGGACAGGGCTCCTACGAGCAGTACTTC
TRBJ2-2 TRBV6-1 many NA 14 CASSDWKNTGELFF TGTGCCAGCAGTGACTGGAAGAACACCGGGGAGCTGTTTTTT
TRBJ2-3 TRBV29-1 many NA 12 CSAKQGDYPQYF TGCAGCGCAAAACAGGGGGACTATCCGCAGTATTTT
TRBJ2-5 TRBV7-9 many NA 22 CASSFLKRLVSGTKETQETQYF TGTGCCAGCAGCTTCCTAAAAAGACTAGTGTCGGGGACCAAGGAGACTCAAGAGACCCAGTACTTC
TRBJ2-3 TRBV10-1 medium-sized NA 14 CASGSSGRTDTQYF TGCGCCAGCGGATCCTCCGGGCGCACAGATACGCAGTATTTT
TRBJ1-1 TRBV7-2 many NA 15 CASSPRVGDDTEAFF TGTGCCAGCAGCCCCCGGGTTGGGGACGACACTGAAGCTTTCTTT
TRBJ2-1 TRBV12-3/TRBV12-4 many TRBD2 13 CASSLGGGDEQFF TGTGCCAGCAGTTTAGGGGGAGGGGATGAGCAGTTCTTC
TRBJ2-5 TRBV5-5 many NA 14 CASSSLLEVETQYF TGTGCCAGCAGCTCCTTACTAGAGGTAGAGACCCAGTACTTC
TRBJ2-3 TRBV7-3 NA NA 16 CASSLTPSGDIDTQYF TGTGCCAGCAGCTTAACCCCTTCGGGGGACATAGATACGCAGTATTTT
TRBJ2-7 TRBV20-1 many NA 14 CSARDDPGWHEQYF TGCAGTGCTAGAGATGATCCAGGGTGGCACGAGCAGTACTTC
TRBJ1-2 TRBV11-2 many NA 16 CASSLIGTEANYGYTF TGTGCCAGCAGCTTGATCGGGACGGAAGCTAACTATGGCTACACCTTC
TRBJ2-1 TRBV6-2/TRBV6-3 many TRBD2 17 CASNPSRKLAGGHEQFF TGTGCCAGCAACCCAAGCCGAAAGCTAGCGGGGGGGCATGAGCAGTTCTTC
TRBJ2-3 TRBV7-2 many TRBD2 14 CASSLVVAGETQYF TGTGCCAGCAGCTTAGTAGTAGCGGGTGAGACGCAGTATTTT
TRBJ2-7 TRBV6-9 medium-sized NA 21 CASSCNRQAGPDPSEHGEQYF TGTGCCAGCAGTTGTAACAGGCAGGCTGGGCCTGACCCTTCGGAACATGGGGAGCAGTACTTC
TRBJ2-3 TRBV7-6 many TRBD2 15 CASTRTSGLTDTQYF TGTGCCAGCACAAGGACTAGCGGCCTCACAGATACGCAGTATTTT
TRBJ2-3 TRBV7-2 many NA 17 CASSLRSSFSSTDTQYF TGTGCCAGCAGCTTGAGAAGTTCGTTTTCTAGCACAGATACGCAGTATTTT
TRBJ1-1 TRBV7-3 many NA 15 CASSLRLGEGTEAFF TGTGCCAGCAGCTTAAGGCTAGGGGAGGGTACTGAAGCTTTCTTT
TRBJ2-3 TRBV24-1 many NA 15 CATSDAGTATDTQYF TGTGCCACCAGTGACGCGGGGACAGCCACAGATACGCAGTATTTT
TRBJ2-7 TRBV11-1 many NA 15 CASSKTGPGPYEQYF TGTGCCAGCAGCAAGACGGGGCCGGGGCCCTACGAGCAGTACTTC
TRBJ1-5 TRBV6-6 many NA 13 CASSHGGNQPQHF TGTGCCAGCAGTCACGGGGGCAATCAGCCCCAGCATTTT
TRBJ1-6 TRBV20-1 many TRBD1 14 CSATGGQGGSPLHF TGCAGTGCTACGGGAGGACAGGGAGGGTCACCCCTCCACTTT
TRBJ1-3 TRBV6-5 many TRBD1 17 CASSYVDRAGGGNTIYF TGTGCCAGCAGTTACGTGGACAGGGCTGGCGGTGGAAACACCATATATTTT
TRBJ1-1 TRBV20-1 many NA 16 CSPVPPGAMRYTEAFF TGCAGTCCCGTGCCCCCGGGGGCCATGAGGTACACTGAAGCTTTCTTT
TRBJ1-6 TRBV15 many TRBD1 14 CATSRDRTDSPLHF TGTGCCACCAGCAGGGACAGGACGGATTCACCCCTCCACTTT
TRBJ2-7 TRBV28 NA NA 15 CASSQDTYNSYEQYF TGTGCCAGCAGTCAGGACACCTACAACTCCTACGAGCAGTACTTC
TRBJ2-7 TRBV11-2 many TRBD1 14 CASSGQGAGYEQYF TGTGCCAGCAGCGGACAGGGGGCCGGGTACGAGCAGTACTTC
TRBJ2-2 TRBV6-5 many NA 15 CASSYVDIYTGELFF TGTGCCAGCAGTTACGTGGACATATACACCGGGGAGCTGTTTTTT
TRBJ2-5 TRBV7-2 NA NA 15 CASSLVPSHQETQYF TGTGCCAGCAGCTTAGTTCCGAGCCACCAAGAGACCCAGTACTTC
TRBJ1-2 TRBV12-3/TRBV12-4 many TRBD1 15 CASSTPGQGVSGYTF TGTGCCAGCTCCACACCGGGACAGGGAGTATCCGGCTACACCTTC
TRBJ1-2 TRBV6-6 many NA 15 CASSYSQGSNYGYTF TGTGCCAGCAGTTACTCTCAGGGATCTAACTATGGCTACACCTTC
TRBJ1-1 TRBV7-9 medium-sized NA 13 CASSSGQHTEAFF TGTGCCAGCAGCTCCGGACAGCACACTGAAGCTTTCTTT
TRBJ1-2 TRBV6-1 many TRBD1 15 CASSEVRTGPYGYTF TGTGCCAGCAGTGAAGTAAGGACAGGACCTTATGGCTACACCTTC